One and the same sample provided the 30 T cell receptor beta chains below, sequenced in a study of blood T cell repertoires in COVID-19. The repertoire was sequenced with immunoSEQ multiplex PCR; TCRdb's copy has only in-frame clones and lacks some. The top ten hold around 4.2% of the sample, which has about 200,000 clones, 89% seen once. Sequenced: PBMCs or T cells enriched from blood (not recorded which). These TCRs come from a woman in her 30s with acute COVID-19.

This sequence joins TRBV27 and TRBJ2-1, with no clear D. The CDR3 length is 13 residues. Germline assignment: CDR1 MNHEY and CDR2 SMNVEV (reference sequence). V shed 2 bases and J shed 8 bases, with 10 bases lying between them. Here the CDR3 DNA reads TGTGCCAGCAGTTTAGGGCAACCCCATGAGCAGTTCTTC. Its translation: CASSLGQPHEQFF.

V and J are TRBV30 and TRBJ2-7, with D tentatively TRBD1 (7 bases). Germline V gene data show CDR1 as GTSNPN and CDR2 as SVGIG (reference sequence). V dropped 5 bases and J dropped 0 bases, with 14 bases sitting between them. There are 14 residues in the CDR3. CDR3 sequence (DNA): TGTGCCTGGTCCGGGACAGCGGGCTCCTACGAGCAGTACTTC. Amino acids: CAWSGTAGSYEQYF.

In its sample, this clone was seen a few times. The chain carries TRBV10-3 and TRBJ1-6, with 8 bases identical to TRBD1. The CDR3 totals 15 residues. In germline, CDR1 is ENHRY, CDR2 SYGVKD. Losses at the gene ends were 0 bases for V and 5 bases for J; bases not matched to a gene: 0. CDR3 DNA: TGTGCCATCAGTGAGTCGACAGGGGATAATTCACCCCTCCACTTT. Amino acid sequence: CAISESTGDNSPLHF.

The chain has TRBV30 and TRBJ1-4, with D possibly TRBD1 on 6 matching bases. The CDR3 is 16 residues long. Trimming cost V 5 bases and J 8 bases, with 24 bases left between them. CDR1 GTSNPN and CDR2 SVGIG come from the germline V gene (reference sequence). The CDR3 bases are TGTGCCTGGTCGGCCGGATCCGGGACATTAGGGGAAAAACTGTTTTTT. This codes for CAWSAGSGTLGEKLFF. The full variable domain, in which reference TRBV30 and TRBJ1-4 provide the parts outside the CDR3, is SQTIHQWPATLVQPVGSPLSLECTVEGTSNPNLYWYRQAAGRGLQLLFYSVGIGQISSEVPQNLSASRPQDRQFILSSKKLLLSDSGFYLCAWSAGSGTLGEKLFFGSGTQLSVL.

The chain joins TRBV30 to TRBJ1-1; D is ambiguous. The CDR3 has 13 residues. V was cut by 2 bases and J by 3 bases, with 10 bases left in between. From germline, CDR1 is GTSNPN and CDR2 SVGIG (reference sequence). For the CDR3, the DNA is TGTGCCTGGAGTATGGGGAGAGACACTGAAGCTTTCTTT. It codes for CAWSMGRDTEAFF. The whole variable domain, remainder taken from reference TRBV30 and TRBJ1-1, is SQTIHQWPATLVQPVGSPLSLECTVEGTSNPNLYWYRQAAGRGLQLLFYSVGIGQISSEVPQNLSASRPQDRQFILSSKKLLLSDSGFYLCAWSMGRDTEAFFGQGTRLTVV.

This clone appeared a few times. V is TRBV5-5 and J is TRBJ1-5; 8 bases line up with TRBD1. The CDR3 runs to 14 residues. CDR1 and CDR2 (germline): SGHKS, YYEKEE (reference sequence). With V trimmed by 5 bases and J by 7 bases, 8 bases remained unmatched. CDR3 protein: CASRSDRAGQPQHF. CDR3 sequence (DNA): TGTGCCAGCAGGTCGGACAGGGCGGGACAGCCCCAGCATTTT.

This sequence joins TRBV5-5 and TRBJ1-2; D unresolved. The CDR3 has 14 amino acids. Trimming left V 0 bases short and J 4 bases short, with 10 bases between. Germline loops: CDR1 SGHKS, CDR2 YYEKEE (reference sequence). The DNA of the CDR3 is TGTGCCAGCAGCTTGGCCGGGGTTCGCTATGGCTACACCTTC. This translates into CASSLAGVRYGYTF.

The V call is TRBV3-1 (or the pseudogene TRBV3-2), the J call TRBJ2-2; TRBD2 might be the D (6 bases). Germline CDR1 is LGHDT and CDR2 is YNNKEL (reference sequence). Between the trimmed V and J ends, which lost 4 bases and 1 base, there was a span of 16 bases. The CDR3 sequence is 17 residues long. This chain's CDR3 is CASSLLPGSRNTGELFF. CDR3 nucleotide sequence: TGTGCCAGCAGCCTCTTACCCGGGAGTAGGAACACCGGGGAGCTGTTTTTT.

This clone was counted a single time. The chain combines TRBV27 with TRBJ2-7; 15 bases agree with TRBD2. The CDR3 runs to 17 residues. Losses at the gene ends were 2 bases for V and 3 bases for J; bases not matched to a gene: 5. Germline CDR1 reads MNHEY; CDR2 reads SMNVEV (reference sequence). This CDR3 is CASSLAGTSGGFYEQYF. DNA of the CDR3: TGTGCCAGCAGTTTAGCCGGGACTAGCGGGGGGTTCTACGAGCAGTACTTC.

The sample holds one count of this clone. In nucleotides, the CDR3 is TGTGCCAGTAGTATGGCTCCAGGGAAGTATGGCTACACCTTC. Translation: CASSMAPGKYGYTF. The chain uses TRBV19 and TRBJ1-2, with a weak D call TRBD1 (5 bases). Looked up from germline, CDR1 is LNHDA and CDR2 is SQIVND (reference sequence). This CDR3 region has 14 residues. Between the trimmed V and J ends, which lost 3 bases and 5 bases, there was a span of 13 bases.

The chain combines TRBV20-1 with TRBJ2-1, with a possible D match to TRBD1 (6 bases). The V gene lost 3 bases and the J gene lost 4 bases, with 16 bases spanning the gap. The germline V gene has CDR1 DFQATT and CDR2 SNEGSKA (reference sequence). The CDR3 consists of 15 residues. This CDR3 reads CSASPSGHQYNEQFF. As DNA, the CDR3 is TGCAGTGCTAGTCCCTCGGGACACCAATACAATGAGCAGTTCTTC.

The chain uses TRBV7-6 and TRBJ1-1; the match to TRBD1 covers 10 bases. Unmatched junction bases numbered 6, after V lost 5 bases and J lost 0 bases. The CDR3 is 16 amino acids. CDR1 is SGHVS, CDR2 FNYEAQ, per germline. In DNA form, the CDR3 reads TGTGCCAGCAGCGAGGGGACAGGGGCCCTGAACACTGAAGCTTTCTTT. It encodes CASSEGTGALNTEAFF. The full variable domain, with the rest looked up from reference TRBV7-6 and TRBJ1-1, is GAGVSQSPRYKVTKRGQDVALRCDPISGHVSLYWYRQALGQGPEFLTYFNYEAQQDKSGLPNDRFSAERPEGSISTLTIQRTEQRDSAMYRCASSEGTGALNTEAFFGQGTRLTVV.

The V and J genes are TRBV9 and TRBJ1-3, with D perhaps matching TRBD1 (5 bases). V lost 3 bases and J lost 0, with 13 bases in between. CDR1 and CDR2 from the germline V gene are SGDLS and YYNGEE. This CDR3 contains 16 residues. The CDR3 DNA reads TGTGCCAGCAGCGCGAACGACAGAGACTCTGGAAACACCATATATTTT. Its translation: CASSANDRDSGNTIYF.

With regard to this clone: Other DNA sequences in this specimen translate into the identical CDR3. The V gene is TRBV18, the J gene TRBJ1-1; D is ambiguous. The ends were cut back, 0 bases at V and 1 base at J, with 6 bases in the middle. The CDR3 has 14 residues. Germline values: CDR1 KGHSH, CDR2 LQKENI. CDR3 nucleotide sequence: TGTGCCAGCTCACCACCGGGAGGGAACACTGAAGCTTTCTTT. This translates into CASSPPGGNTEAFF.

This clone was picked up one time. CDR3 residues: CASSLGTGGSGYTF. DNA of the CDR3: TGTGCCAGCAGCTTAGGGACAGGGGGATCTGGCTACACCTTC. The chain couples TRBV9 to TRBJ1-2; 11 bases are shared with TRBD1. The CDR3 length is 14 residues. CDR1 SGDLS and CDR2 YYNGEE come from the germline V gene. The V segment lost 4 bases and the J segment 7 bases; nucleotides outside the gene matches: 6.

CDR3 bases: TGTGCCACCAGCGGTACCTTAGCGGGGGGTTCCTACAATGAGCAGTTCTTC. Its protein product is CATSGTLAGGSYNEQFF. The V and J genes are TRBV15 and TRBJ2-1, with TRBD2 matching over 10 bases. The CDR3 has 17 amino acids. The V gene's germline CDR1 is LNHNV and CDR2 YYDKDF (reference sequence). V shed 5 bases, J shed 1 base, and the junction held 8 bases outside the gene matches. The variable domain in full, with the rest retrieved from reference TRBV15 and TRBJ2-1, is DAMVIQNPRYQVTQFGKPVTLSCSQTLNHNVMYWYQQKSSQAPKLLFHYYDKDFNNEADTPDNFQSRRPNTSFCFLDIRSPGLGDTAMYLCATSGTLAGGSYNEQFFGPGTRLTVL.

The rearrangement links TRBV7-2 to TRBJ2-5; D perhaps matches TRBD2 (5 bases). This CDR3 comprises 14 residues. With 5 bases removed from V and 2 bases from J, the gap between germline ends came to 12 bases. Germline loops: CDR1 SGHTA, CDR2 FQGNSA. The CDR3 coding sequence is TGTGCCAGCAGCCTCCGACTAAAACAAGAGACCCAGTACTTC. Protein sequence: CASSLRLKQETQYF.

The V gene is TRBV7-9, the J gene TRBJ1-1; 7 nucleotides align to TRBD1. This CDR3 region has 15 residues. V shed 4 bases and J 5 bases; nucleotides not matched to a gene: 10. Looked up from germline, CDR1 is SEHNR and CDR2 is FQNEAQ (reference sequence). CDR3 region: CASSSEGARGTEAFF. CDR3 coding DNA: TGTGCCAGCAGCTCGGAGGGGGCTCGGGGGACTGAAGCTTTCTTT.

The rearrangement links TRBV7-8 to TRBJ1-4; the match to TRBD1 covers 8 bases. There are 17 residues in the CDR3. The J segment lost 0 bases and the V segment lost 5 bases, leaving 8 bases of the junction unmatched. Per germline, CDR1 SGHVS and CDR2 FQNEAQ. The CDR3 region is CASSPRQGLTTNEKLFF. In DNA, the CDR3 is TGTGCCAGCAGCCCCCGACAGGGGTTGACAACTAATGAAAAACTGTTTTTT. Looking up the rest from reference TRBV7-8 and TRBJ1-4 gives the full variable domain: GAGVSQSPRYKVAKRGQDVALRCDPISGHVSLFWYQQALGQGPEFLTYFQNEAQLDKSGLPSDRFFAERPEGSVSTLKIQRTQQEDSAVYLCASSPRQGLTTNEKLFFGSGTQLSVL.

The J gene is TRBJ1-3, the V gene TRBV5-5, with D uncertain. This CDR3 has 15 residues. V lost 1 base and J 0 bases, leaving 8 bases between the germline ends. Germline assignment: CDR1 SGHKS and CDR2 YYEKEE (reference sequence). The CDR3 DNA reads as TGTGCCAGCAGCTTGATTGGAGACTCTGGAAACACCATATATTTT. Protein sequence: CASSLIGDSGNTIYF.

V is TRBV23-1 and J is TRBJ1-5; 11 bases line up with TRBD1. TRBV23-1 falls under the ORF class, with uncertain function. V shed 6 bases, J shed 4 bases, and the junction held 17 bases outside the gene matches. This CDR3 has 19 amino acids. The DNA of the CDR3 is TGCGCCAGCAGGACCGTAGGATGGACAGGGGGCACGGGGAATCAGCCCCAGCATTTT. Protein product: CASRTVGWTGGTGNQPQHF.

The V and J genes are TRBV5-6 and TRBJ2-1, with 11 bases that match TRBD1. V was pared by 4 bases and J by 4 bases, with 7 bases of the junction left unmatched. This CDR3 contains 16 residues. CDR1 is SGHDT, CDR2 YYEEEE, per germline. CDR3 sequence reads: CASSPPGQGVYNEQFF. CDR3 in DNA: TGTGCCAGCAGCCCCCCGGGACAGGGGGTTTACAATGAGCAGTTCTTC.

CDR3 in amino acids: CASSLDDSSYGYTF. CDR3 DNA: TGCGCCAGCAGCTTGGACGACAGTTCCTATGGCTACACCTTC. The genes are TRBV5-1 and TRBJ1-2, with D possibly being TRBD1 (5 bases). CDR1 and CDR2 from the germline V gene are SGHRS and YFSETQ. Deletions cut 0 bases from V and 4 bases from J, with 10 bases between. This CDR3 region has 14 residues.

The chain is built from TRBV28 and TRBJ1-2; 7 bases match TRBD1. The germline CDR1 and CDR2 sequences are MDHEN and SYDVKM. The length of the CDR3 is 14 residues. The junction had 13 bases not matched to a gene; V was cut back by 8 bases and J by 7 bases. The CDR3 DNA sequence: TGTGCCAGCGTCCGGGACAGAGCAGGGGTTGGCTACACCTTC. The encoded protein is CASVRDRAGVGYTF.

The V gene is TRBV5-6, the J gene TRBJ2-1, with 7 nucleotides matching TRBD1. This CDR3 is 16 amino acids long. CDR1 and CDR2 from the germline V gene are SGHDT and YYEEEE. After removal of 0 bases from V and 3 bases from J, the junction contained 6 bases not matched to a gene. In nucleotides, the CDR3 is TGTGCCAGCAGCTTGGTGGGACAGCCCTACTACAATGAGCAGTTCTTC. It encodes CASSLVGQPYYNEQFF.

The CDR3 DNA follows: TGTGCCAGCAGCTTAAACCCCGACACCGCCTATGGCTACACCTTC. Translating it yields CASSLNPDTAYGYTF. V usage is TRBV7-9 and J usage is TRBJ1-2; D uncertain. The germline V and J ends were trimmed by 2 bases and 4 bases, with 14 bases remaining between them. The CDR3 extends over 15 amino acids. Germline assignment: CDR1 SEHNR and CDR2 FQNEAQ (reference sequence).

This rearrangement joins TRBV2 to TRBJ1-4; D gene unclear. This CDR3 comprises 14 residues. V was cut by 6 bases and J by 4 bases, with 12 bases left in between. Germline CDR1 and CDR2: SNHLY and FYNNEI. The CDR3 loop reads CASRELAVNEKLFF. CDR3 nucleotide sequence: TGTGCCAGCAGGGAGTTGGCTGTTAATGAAAAACTGTTTTTT.

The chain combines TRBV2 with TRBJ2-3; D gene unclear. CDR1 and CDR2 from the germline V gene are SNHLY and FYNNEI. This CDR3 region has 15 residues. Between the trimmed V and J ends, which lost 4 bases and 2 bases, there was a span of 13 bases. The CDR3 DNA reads TGTGCCAGCAGTGCTGTGCGGTCTCTCACAGATACGCAGTATTTT. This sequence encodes CASSAVRSLTDTQYF.

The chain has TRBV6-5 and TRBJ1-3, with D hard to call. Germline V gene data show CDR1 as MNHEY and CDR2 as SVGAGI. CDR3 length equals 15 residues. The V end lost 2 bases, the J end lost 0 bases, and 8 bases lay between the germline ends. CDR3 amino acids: CASSYGGVSGNTIYF. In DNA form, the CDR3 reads TGTGCCAGCAGTTACGGCGGGGTCTCTGGAAACACCATATATTTT.

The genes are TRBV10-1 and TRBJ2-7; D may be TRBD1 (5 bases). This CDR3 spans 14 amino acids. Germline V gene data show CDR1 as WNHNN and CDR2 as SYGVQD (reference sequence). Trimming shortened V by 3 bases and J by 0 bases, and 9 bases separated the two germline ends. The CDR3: CASSDTGVSYEQYF. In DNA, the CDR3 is TGCGCCAGCAGTGATACAGGTGTCTCCTACGAGCAGTACTTC.